The rows below give T cell receptor beta chains drawn from one sample of a study of blood T cell repertoires in COVID-19. Profiling relied on immunoSEQ multiplex PCR, and the TCRdb table lists in-frame clones only, not all of them. The data show roughly 410,000 clones, 70% to 90% seen once. The sequenced sample consisted of peripheral blood. These receptors all stem from a woman aged 40 to 50 with COVID-19, enrolled during active disease. Each CDR3 is given with its conserved first and last residue. D genes are given only for firm matches. Rows give clone size only sometimes, using once, few, many, or a class for an expanded clone.

length | J | V | size | D | CDR3 | DNA
15 | TRBJ1-4 | TRBV27 | . | . | CASSLGPELREKLFF | TGTGCCAGCAGTTTAGGTCCCGAACTGCGGGAAAAACTGTTTTTT
13 | TRBJ1-2 | TRBV18 | . | TRBD1 | CASSQGADYGYTF | TGTGCCAGCTCACAGGGGGCGGACTATGGCTACACCTTC
13 | TRBJ1-1 | TRBV7-2 | . | TRBD1 | CASSLRPGQQAFF | TGTGCCAGCAGCCTTCGCCCGGGACAGCAAGCTTTCTTT
15 | TRBJ1-1 | TRBV5-5 | . | . | CASSSLGGVNTEAFF | TGTGCCAGCAGCTCATTGGGGGGAGTGAACACTGAAGCTTTCTTT
17 | TRBJ1-2 | TRBV19 | . | TRBD1 | CASSAFSGTGNNYGYTF | TGTGCCAGTAGTGCTTTTTCCGGGACAGGGAATAACTATGGCTACACCTTC
13 | TRBJ2-3 | TRBV19 | . | . | CASSIGGKDTQYF | TGTGCCAGTAGTATTGGAGGAAAGGATACGCAGTATTTT
16 | TRBJ1-3 | TRBV5-1 | few | TRBD1 | CASSGTGTGSGNTIYF | TGCGCCAGCAGCGGGACCGGGACAGGGTCTGGAAACACCATATATTTT
15 | TRBJ1-5 | TRBV9 | once | . | CASSVGRQRNQPQHF | TGTGCCAGCAGCGTAGGGAGGCAGCGGAATCAGCCCCAGCATTTT
12 | TRBJ1-1 | TRBV12-3/TRBV12-4 | . | TRBD1 | CASNTGGTEAFF | TGTGCCAGCAATACAGGGGGCACTGAAGCTTTCTTT
13 | TRBJ2-1 | TRBV6-5 | . | . | CASYGSNYNEQFF | TGTGCCAGTTACGGGAGTAACTACAATGAGCAGTTCTTC
17 | TRBJ2-1 | TRBV15 | . | . | CATRSKSRGAPYNEQFF | TGTGCCACCAGGAGTAAGTCTCGGGGGGCCCCCTACAATGAGCAGTTCTTC
14 | TRBJ2-2 | TRBV13 | . | TRBD2 | CASSFLGGTGELFF | TGTGCCAGCAGCTTTTTGGGGGGGACCGGGGAGCTGTTTTTT
16 | TRBJ1-3 | TRBV19 | . | . | CASTTNRLYSGNTIYF | TGTGCCAGTACCACCAACAGGCTTTACTCTGGAAACACCATATATTTT
15 | TRBJ2-3 | TRBV28 | . | TRBD1 | CASSFLGQGRDTQYF | TGTGCCAGCAGTTTTTTAGGACAGGGGAGAGATACGCAGTATTTT
13 | TRBJ1-2 | TRBV27 | . | . | CASSLDRDYGYTF | TGTGCCAGCAGTTTGGACAGAGATTATGGCTACACCTTC
12 | TRBJ2-7 | TRBV2 | . | . | CASRTDNYEQYF | TGTGCCAGCAGGACCGACAACTACGAGCAGTACTTC
16 | TRBJ2-5 | TRBV4-1 | . | . | CASSQDIGVYQETQYF | TGCGCCAGCAGCCAAGATATCGGAGTCTACCAAGAGACCCAGTACTTC
14 | TRBJ2-1 | TRBV9 | . | . | CASSLDPARDEQFF | TGTGCCAGCAGCCTCGATCCAGCCCGGGATGAGCAGTTCTTC
14 | TRBJ1-1 | TRBV28 | . | . | CASSAMGGYTEAFF | TGTGCCAGCAGTGCCATGGGGGGGTACACTGAAGCTTTCTTT
12 | TRBJ2-7 | TRBV28 | . | . | CASRSGTYEQYF | TGTGCCAGCAGGTCCGGGACCTACGAGCAGTACTTC
15 | TRBJ1-1 | TRBV6-1 | . | TRBD1 | CASSEGQGMNTEAFF | TGTGCCAGCAGTGAAGGACAGGGGATGAACACTGAAGCTTTCTTT
16 | TRBJ2-5 | TRBV28 | . | TRBD1 | CASRLDRDRDQETQYF | TGTGCCAGCAGACTCGACCGGGACAGGGACCAAGAGACCCAGTACTTC
17 | TRBJ1-1 | TRBV7-9 | . | . | CASSLAFAEWTDTEAFF | TGTGCCAGCAGCTTAGCCTTCGCCGAGTGGACAGACACTGAAGCTTTCTTT
17 | TRBJ2-1 | TRBV19 | . | TRBD2 | CASSTHGGGGSYNEQFF | TGTGCCAGTAGTACCCACGGCGGCGGGGGCTCCTACAATGAGCAGTTCTTC
14 | TRBJ1-3 | TRBV27 | . | . | CASSLDYSGNTIYF | TGTGCCAGCAGTTTAGACTACTCTGGAAACACCATATATTTT
16 | TRBJ1-3 | TRBV5-6 | . | . | CASSLGGRSAGNTIYF | TGTGCCAGCAGCTTGGGGGGGAGGTCCGCTGGAAACACCATATATTTT
13 | TRBJ1-1 | TRBV5-5 | . | . | CASSFEMNTEAFF | TGTGCCAGCAGCTTTGAGATGAACACTGAAGCTTTCTTT
16 | TRBJ1-1 | TRBV7-2 | few | . | CASSLGPPGVTTEAFF | TGTGCCAGCAGCTTAGGCCCCCCCGGGGTGACCACTGAAGCTTTCTTT
14 | TRBJ1-5 | TRBV7-2 | . | . | CASSLRGSNQPQHF | TGTGCCAGCAGCCTCAGGGGTTCAAATCAGCCCCAGCATTTT
14 | TRBJ1-2 | TRBV5-4 | . | . | CASSLVGQNYGYTF | TGTGCCAGCAGCTTGGTCGGACAGAACTATGGCTACACCTTC
14 | TRBJ1-3 | TRBV27 | . | . | CASGQNLAGNTIYF | TGTGCCAGCGGTCAGAATTTGGCTGGAAACACCATATATTTT
15 | TRBJ2-1 | TRBV10-3 | . | . | CAISDDRSLVNEQFF | TGTGCCATCAGTGACGACAGGTCTCTGGTGAATGAGCAGTTCTTC
15 | TRBJ2-3 | TRBV19 | . | TRBD1 | CASRSRTGGVNTQYF | TGTGCCAGTAGAAGTCGGACAGGGGGAGTCAATACGCAGTATTTT
15 | TRBJ2-2 | TRBV3-1/TRBV3-2 | . | TRBD2 | CASSHRTSGTGELFF | TGTGCCAGCAGCCACCGGACTAGCGGCACCGGGGAGCTGTTTTTT
14 | TRBJ2-7 | TRBV9 | . | . | CASSVAWQAYKQYF | TGTGCCAGCAGCGTAGCTTGGCAGGCCTACAAGCAGTACTTC
16 | TRBJ1-3 | TRBV21-1 | . | . | CASSGQQDFSGNTIYF | TGTGCCAGCAGCGGACAGCAAGACTTCTCTGGAAACACCATATATTTT
14 | TRBJ1-2 | TRBV24-1 | . | . | CATSDFETRSGYTF | TGTGCCACCAGTGATTTTGAGACCCGGAGTGGCTACACCTTC
14 | TRBJ2-7 | TRBV3-1/TRBV3-2 | . | . | CASSQDGDRMWQYF | TGTGCCAGCAGCCAAGATGGAGACAGGATGTGGCAGTACTTC
15 | TRBJ1-1 | TRBV11-2 | . | TRBD1 | CASSGRQGANTEAFF | TGTGCCAGCAGCGGGCGACAGGGGGCAAACACTGAAGCTTTCTTT
16 | TRBJ2-3 | TRBV15 | . | . | CATSRGLGGWSDTQYF | TGTGCCACCAGCAGAGGTCTCGGGGGTTGGTCAGATACGCAGTATTTT
14 | TRBJ1-4 | TRBV19 | few | . | CASNIQGTSEKLFF | TGTGCCAGTAACATTCAGGGGACCTCTGAAAAACTGTTTTTT
13 | TRBJ1-2 | TRBV6-2/TRBV6-3 | . | . | CASSYETDYGYTF | TGTGCCAGCAGTTACGAGACAGACTATGGCTACACCTTC
11 | TRBJ2-5 | TRBV28 | . | TRBD2 | CASSPGGTQYF | TGTGCCAGCAGTCCGGGGGGGACCCAGTACTTC
15 | TRBJ2-2 | TRBV7-2 | few | . | CASSSVLRGSGELFF | TGTGCCAGCAGCTCTGTTCTCCGGGGGTCCGGGGAGCTGTTTTTT
15 | TRBJ2-1 | TRBV9 | . | TRBD1 | CASIIRRDRLNEQFF | TGTGCCAGCATCATTCGCCGGGACAGACTCAATGAGCAGTTCTTC
16 | TRBJ2-1 | TRBV6-1 | . | TRBD2 | CASSESRRTSDNEQFF | TGTGCCAGCAGTGAATCTCGGAGGACTAGCGACAATGAGCAGTTCTTC
12 | TRBJ2-5 | TRBV15 | . | . | CAIPGLQETQYF | TGTGCCATCCCGGGACTCCAAGAGACCCAGTACTTC
13 | TRBJ1-2 | TRBV7-2 | . | TRBD1 | CASTSTGGGGYTF | TGTGCCAGCACATCCACAGGGGGGGGTGGCTACACCTTC
16 | TRBJ1-3 | TRBV2 | once | . | CASSRLLWSSGNTIYF | TGTGCCAGCAGTCGCCTACTCTGGTCCTCTGGAAACACCATATATTTT
14 | TRBJ1-2 | TRBV4-3 | . | . | CASSQTTFSGGYTF | TGCGCCAGCAGCCAAACGACATTTAGTGGTGGCTACACCTTC